This T cell receptor (beta chain) was profiled in a study of cytomegalovirus exposure and HLA in healthy donors. Study-wide results and limits: Analysis was carried out at a later point, and it linked a missense DCLRE1C variant to TCR beta V- and J-gene trimming. Some TCR beta chains (roughly 160 of them) were listed as cytomegalovirus-associated. Reportedly, cytomegalovirus status was diagnosed with high sensitivity and specificity.

The CDR3 is 13 residues long. Trimming took off 6 bases at V and 3 bases at J, with 13 bases between the two ends. The PCR contained 60 Vbeta and 13 Jbeta primers. Assay used: immunoSEQ multiplex PCR; TCRdb lists only in-frame clones, some missing. The data hold approximately 90,000 clones, with 70% observed a single time. Worth noting for this clone: Its antigen is unidentified.

This clonotype was sampled from a woman in her forties or fifties in good health and CMV-seropositive. Sequenced: PBMCs. The chain links TRBV5-3 to TRBJ2-7; D not resolved. TRBV5-3 qualifies as an ORF whose function is uncertain. In nucleotides, the CDR3 is TGTGCCAGAAACTACTCTCGGGTCTACGAGCAGTACTTC. This gives the protein CARNYSRVYEQYF.